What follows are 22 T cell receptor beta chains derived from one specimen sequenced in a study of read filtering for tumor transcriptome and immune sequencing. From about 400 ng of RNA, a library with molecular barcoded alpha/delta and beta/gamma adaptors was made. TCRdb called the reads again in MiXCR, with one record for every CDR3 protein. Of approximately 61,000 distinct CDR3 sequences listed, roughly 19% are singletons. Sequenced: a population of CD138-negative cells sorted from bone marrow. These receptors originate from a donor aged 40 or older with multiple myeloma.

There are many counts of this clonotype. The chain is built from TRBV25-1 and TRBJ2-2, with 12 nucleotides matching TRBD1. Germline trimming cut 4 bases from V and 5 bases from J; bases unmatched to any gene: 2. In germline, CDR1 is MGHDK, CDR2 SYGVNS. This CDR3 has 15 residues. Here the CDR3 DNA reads TGTGCCAGCAGTGGGGACAGGGGGCGGACCGGGGAGCTGTTTTTT. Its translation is CASSGDRGRTGELFF.

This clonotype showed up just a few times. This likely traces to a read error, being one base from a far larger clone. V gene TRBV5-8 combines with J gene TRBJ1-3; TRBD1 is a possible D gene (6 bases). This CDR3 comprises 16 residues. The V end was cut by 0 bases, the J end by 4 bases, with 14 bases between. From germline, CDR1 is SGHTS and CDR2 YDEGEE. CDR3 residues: CASSLDSDSEGNTIYF. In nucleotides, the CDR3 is TGTGCCAGCAGCTTGGATTCGGACAGTGAAGGAAACACCATATATTTT.

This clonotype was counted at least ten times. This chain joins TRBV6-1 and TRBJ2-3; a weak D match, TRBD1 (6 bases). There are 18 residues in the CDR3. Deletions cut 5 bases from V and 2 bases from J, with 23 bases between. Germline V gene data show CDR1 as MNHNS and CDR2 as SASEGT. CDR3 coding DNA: TGTGCCAGCAGTCACCCAGTCCGGAGACAGGAGTTCACAGATACGCAGTATTTT. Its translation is CASSHPVRRQEFTDTQYF.

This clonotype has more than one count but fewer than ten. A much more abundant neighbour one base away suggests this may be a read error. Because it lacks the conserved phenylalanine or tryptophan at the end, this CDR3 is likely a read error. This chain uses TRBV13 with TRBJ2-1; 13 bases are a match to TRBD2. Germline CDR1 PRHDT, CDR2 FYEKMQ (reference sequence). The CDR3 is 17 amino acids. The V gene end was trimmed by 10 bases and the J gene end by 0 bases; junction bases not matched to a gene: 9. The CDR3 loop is CATMTSGRTSSYNEQFL. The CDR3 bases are TGTGCCACTATGACTAGCGGGAGGACCAGCTCCTACAATGAGCAGTTCCTC.

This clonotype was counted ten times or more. The CDR3 DNA is TGTGCCAGCAGCGTCGCCGGGGGCCTTTCCTACAATGAGCAGTTCTTC. Translating it yields CASSVAGGLSYNEQFF. This sequence joins TRBV9 and TRBJ2-1, with D perhaps assigned TRBD1 or TRBD2 (6 bases each). The CDR3 is 16 amino acids. CDR1 is SGDLS and CDR2 is YYNGEE in the germline V gene. V was shortened by 2 bases and J by 1 base, with 13 bases between the two germline ends.

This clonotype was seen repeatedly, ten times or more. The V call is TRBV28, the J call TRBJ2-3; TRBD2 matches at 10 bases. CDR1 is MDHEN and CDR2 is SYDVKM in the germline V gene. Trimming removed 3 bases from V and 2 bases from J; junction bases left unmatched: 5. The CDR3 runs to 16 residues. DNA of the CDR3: TGTGCCAGCAGTTTCACTAGCGGGACCTACACAGATACGCAGTATTTT. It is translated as CASSFTSGTYTDTQYF.

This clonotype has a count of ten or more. CDR3 residues: CASKILAVTGELFF. The CDR3 region has the DNA TGCGCCAGCAAAATTCTAGCTGTCACCGGGGAGCTGTTTTTT. V and J are TRBV5-1 and TRBJ2-2; the D gene is possibly TRBD2 (5 bases). The V gene's germline CDR1 is SGHRS and CDR2 YFSETQ. V dropped 6 bases and J dropped 4 bases, with 13 bases sitting between them. The CDR3 spans 14 residues. Based on the CDR3 plus reference TRBV5-1 and TRBJ2-2, the full variable domain is KAGVTQTPRYLIKTRGQQVTLSCSPISGHRSVSWYQQTPGQGLQFLFEYFSETQRNKGNFPGRFSGRQFSNSRSEMNVSTLELGDSALYLCASKILAVTGELFFGEGSRLTVL.

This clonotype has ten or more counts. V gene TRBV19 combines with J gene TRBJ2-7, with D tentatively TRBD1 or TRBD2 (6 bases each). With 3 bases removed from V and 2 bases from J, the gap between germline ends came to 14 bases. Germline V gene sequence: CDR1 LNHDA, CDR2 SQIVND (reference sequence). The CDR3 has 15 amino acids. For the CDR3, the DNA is TGTGCCAGTAGTATGGAGGGGCAGGGGACCTACGAGCAGTACTTC. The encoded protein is CASSMEGQGTYEQYF.

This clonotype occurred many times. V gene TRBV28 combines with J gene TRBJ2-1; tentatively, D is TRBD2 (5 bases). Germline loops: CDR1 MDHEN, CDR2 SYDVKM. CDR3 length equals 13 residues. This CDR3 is CGLGGRAPNEQFF. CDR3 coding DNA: TGTGGTCTTGGCGGGCGGGCCCCTAATGAGCAGTTCTTC. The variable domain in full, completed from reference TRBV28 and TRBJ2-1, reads DVKVTQSSRYLVKRTGEKVFLECVQDMDHENMFWYRQDPGLGLRLIYFSYDVKMKEKGDIPEGYSVSREKKERFSLILESASTNQTSMYLCGLGGRAPNEQFFGPGTRLTVL.

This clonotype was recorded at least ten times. The CDR3 sequence is CASSRAENTEAFF. As DNA, the CDR3 is TGTGCCAGCAGTCGAGCGGAAAACACTGAAGCTTTCTTT. The gene calls are TRBV12-3 or TRBV12-4 and TRBJ1-1; D is unresolved. V lost 5 bases and J 2 bases, leaving 9 bases between the germline ends. This CDR3 contains 13 residues.

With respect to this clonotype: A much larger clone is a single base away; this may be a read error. The CDR3: CASRSRQGEDNEQFF. As DNA, the CDR3 is TGTGCCAGCAGGTCGCGACAGGGGGAGGACAATGAGCAGTTCTTC. The J gene is TRBJ2-1, the V gene TRBV11-1; 9 bases match TRBD1. The trim removed 6 bases at V and 5 bases at J, leaving 8 bases unmatched. Germline V gene sequence: CDR1 SGHAT, CDR2 FQDESV (reference sequence). The CDR3 extends over 15 amino acids. The full variable domain, its missing parts supplied by reference TRBV11-1 and TRBJ2-1, is EAEVAQSPRYKITEKSQAVAFWCDPISGHATLYWYRQILGQGPELLVQFQDESVVDDSQLPKDRFSAERLKGVDSTLKIQPAELGDSAMYLCASRSRQGEDNEQFFGPGTRLTVL.

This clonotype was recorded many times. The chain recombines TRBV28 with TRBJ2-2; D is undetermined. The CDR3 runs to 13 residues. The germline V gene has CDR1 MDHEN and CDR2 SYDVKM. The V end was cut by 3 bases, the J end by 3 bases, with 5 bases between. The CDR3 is CASSLTHTGELFF. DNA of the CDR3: TGTGCCAGCAGTTTGACGCACACCGGGGAGCTGTTTTTT.

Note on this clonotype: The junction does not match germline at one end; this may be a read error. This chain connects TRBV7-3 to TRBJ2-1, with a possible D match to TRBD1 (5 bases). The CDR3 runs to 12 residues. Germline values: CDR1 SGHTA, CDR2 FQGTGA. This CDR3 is CASSSRAGEQSF. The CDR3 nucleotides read TGTGCCAGCAGCTCCAGGGCTGGTGAGCAGTCCTTC.

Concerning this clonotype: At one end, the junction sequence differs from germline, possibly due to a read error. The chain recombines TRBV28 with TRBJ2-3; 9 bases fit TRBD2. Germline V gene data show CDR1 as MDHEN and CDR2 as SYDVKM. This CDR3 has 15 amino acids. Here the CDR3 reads CASSSSGGTTDTLYF. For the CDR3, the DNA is TGTGCCAGCAGTTCCAGCGGGGGGACCACAGATACGCTGTATTTT.

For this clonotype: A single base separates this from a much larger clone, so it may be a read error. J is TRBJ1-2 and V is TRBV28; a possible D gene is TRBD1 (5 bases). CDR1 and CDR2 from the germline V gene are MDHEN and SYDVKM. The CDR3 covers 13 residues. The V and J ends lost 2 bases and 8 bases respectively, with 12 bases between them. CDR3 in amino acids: CASSLRQSRGYTF. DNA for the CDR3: TGTGCCAGCAGTTTAAGACAGAGCCGAGGCTACACCTTC.

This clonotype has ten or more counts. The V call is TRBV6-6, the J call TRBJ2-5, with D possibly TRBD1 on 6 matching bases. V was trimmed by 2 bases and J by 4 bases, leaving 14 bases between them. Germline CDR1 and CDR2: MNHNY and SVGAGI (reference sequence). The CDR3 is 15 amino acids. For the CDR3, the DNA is TGTGCCAGCAGTTACGGGGGCGGCGCCGGAGAGACCCAGTACTTC. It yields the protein CASSYGGGAGETQYF.

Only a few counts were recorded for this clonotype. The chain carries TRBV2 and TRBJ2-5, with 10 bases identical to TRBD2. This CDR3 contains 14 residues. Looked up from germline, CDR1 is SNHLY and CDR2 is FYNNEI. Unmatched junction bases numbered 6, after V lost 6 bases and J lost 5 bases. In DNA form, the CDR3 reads TGTGCCAGCAGCGGCGGGACTAGCGCTGAGACCCAGTACTTC. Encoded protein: CASSGGTSAETQYF.

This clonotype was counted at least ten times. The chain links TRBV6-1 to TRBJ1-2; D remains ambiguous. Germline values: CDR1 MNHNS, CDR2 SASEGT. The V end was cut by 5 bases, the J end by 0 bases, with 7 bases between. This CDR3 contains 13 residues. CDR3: CASSSTANYGYTF. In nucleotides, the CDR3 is TGTGCCAGCAGTAGTACAGCTAACTATGGCTACACCTTC.

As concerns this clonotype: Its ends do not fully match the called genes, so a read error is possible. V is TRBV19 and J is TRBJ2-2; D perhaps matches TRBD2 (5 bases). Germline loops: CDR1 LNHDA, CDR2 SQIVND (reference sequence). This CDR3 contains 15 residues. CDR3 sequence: CASKGGAANTGELLF. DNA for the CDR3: TGTGCCAGCAAGGGCGGAGCCGCGAACACCGGGGAGCTGCTTTTT.

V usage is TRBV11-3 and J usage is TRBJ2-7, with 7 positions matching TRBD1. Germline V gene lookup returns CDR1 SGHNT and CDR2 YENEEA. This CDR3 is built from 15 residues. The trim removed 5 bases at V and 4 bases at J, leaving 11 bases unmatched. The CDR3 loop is CASSPAGTAVYEQYF. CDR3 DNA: TGTGCCAGCAGCCCAGCCGGGACAGCAGTTTACGAGCAGTACTTC.

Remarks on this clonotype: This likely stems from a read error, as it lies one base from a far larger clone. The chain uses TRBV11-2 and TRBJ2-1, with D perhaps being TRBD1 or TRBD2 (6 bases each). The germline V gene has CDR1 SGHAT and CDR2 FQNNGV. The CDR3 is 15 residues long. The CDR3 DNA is TGTGCCAGCAGAATTACAGGGAGGAACTACAATGAGCAGCTCTTC. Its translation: CASRITGRNYNEQLF. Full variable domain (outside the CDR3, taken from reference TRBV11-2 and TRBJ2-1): EAGVAQSPRYKIIEKRQSVAFWCNPISGHATLYWYQQILGQGPKLLIQFQNNGVVDDSQLPKDRFSAERLKGVDSTLKIQPAKLEDSAVYLCASRITGRNYNEQLFGPGTRLTVL.

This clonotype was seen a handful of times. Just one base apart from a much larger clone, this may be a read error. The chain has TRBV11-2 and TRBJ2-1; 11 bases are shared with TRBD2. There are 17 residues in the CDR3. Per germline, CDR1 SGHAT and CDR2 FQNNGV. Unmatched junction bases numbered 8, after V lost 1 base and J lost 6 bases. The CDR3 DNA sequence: TGTGCCAGCAGCTTAGTCCTGGCGGGACTAGCGGTCAATGAGCAGTTCTTC. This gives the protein CASSLVLAGLAVNEQFF.